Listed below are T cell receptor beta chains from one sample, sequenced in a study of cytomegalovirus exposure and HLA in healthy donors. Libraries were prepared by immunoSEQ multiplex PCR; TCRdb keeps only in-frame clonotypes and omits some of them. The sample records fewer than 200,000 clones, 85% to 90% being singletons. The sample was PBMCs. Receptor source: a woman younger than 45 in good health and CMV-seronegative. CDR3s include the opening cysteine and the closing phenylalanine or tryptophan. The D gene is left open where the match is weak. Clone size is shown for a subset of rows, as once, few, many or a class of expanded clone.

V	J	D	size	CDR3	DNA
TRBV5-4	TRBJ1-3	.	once	CASSLVGGAGNTIYF	TGTGCCAGCAGCTTGGTGGGAGGCGCTGGAAACACCATATATTTT
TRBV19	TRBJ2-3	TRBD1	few	CASSIGTGADTQYF	TGTGCCAGTAGTATCGGGACAGGGGCAGATACGCAGTATTTT
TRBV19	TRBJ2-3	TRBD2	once	CASSPAAGGPDTQYF	TGTGCCAGTAGTCCCGCCGCGGGGGGGCCGGATACGCAGTATTTT
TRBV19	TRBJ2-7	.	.	CASSITPQETYEQYF	TGTGCCAGTAGTATAACCCCCCAGGAAACCTACGAGCAGTACTTC
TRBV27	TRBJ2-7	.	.	CASSFTGYEQYF	TGTGCCAGCAGTTTCACAGGCTACGAGCAGTACTTC
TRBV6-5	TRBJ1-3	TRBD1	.	CATRQGISSGNTIYF	TGTGCCACCCGACAGGGAATAAGCTCTGGAAACACCATATATTTT
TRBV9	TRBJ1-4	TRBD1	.	CASSERGTGSNEKLFF	TGTGCCAGCAGCGAGAGGGGGACAGGATCAAACGAAAAACTGTTTTTT
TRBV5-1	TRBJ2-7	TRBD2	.	CASSLISGGNYEQYF	TGCGCCAGCAGCTTGATTAGCGGGGGGAACTACGAGCAGTACTTC
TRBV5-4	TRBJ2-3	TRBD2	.	CASSPGTISTDTQYF	TGTGCCAGCAGCCCCGGGACTATTAGCACAGATACGCAGTATTTT
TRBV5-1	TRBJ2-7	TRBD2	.	CASSLLASGEQYF	TGCGCCAGCAGCTTGCTGGCTAGCGGGGAGCAGTACTTC
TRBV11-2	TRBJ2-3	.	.	CASSRGNRVDTQYF	TGTGCCAGCAGCCGCGGGAACCGGGTCGATACGCAGTATTTT
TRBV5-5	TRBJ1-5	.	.	CASSLDRLNQPQHF	TGTGCCAGCAGCTTGGACAGACTCAATCAGCCCCAGCATTTT
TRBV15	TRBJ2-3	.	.	CATGTGHTTDTQYF	TGTGCCACCGGGACGGGACACACGACAGATACGCAGTATTTT
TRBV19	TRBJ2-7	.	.	CASTGGGPYEQYF	TGTGCCAGTACTGGAGGGGGGCCCTACGAGCAGTACTTC
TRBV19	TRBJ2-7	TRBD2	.	CASSSLTGGWNEQYF	TGTGCCAGTAGTTCTCTAACGGGAGGGTGGAACGAGCAGTACTTC
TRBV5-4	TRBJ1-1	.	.	CASSLQMNTEAFF	TGTGCCAGCAGCTTACAGATGAACACTGAAGCTTTCTTT
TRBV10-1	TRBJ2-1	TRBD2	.	CASSVAGGPPYNEQFF	TGCGCCAGCAGTGTTGCGGGAGGGCCCCCCTACAATGAGCAGTTCTTC
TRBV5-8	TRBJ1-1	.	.	CASSLVGLLNTEAFF	TGTGCCAGCAGCTTAGTTGGTCTCCTGAACACTGAAGCTTTCTTT
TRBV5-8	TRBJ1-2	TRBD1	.	CASSARDRGRGGIGYTF	TGTGCCAGCAGCGCCCGGGACAGGGGGCGCGGTGGTATTGGCTACACCTTC
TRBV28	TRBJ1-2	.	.	CASSLTAIYGYTF	TGTGCCAGCAGTTTAACAGCAATCTATGGCTACACCTTC
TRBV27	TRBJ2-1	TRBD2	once	CASKASGRAEQFF	TGTGCCAGCAAAGCTAGCGGGAGGGCTGAGCAGTTCTTC
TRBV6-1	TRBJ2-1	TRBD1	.	CASSEWDRVGEQFF	TGTGCCAGCAGTGAGTGGGACAGGGTGGGTGAGCAGTTCTTC
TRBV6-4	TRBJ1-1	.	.	CASSDLGGTEAFF	TGTGCCAGCAGTGATTTAGGGGGGACTGAAGCTTTCTTT
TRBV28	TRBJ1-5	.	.	CASSFSGHINQPQHF	TGTGCCAGCAGTTTCTCGGGACACATAAATCAGCCCCAGCATTTT
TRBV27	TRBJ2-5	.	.	CASSSQPGFGVTQYF	TGTGCCAGCAGTTCGCAGCCAGGGTTCGGGGTGACCCAGTACTTC
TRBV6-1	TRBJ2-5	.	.	CASRKTGRAETQYF	TGTGCCAGCAGAAAAACAGGGAGGGCAGAGACCCAGTACTTC
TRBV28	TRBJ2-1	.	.	CASSQSGLDNEQFF	TGTGCCAGCAGTCAAAGCGGCTTAGACAATGAGCAGTTCTTC
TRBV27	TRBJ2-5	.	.	CASSSAGSQETQYF	TGTGCCAGCAGTTCGGCGGGAAGCCAAGAGACCCAGTACTTC
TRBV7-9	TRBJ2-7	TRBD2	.	CASRANAGTSSYEQYF	TGTGCCAGCAGAGCCAATGCCGGGACTAGCTCCTACGAGCAGTACTTC
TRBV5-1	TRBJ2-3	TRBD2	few	CASSVTSATQYF	TGCGCCAGCAGCGTAACTAGCGCTACGCAGTATTTT
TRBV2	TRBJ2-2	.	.	CASSDKFWAGELFF	TGTGCCAGCAGTGATAAGTTTTGGGCCGGGGAGCTGTTTTTT
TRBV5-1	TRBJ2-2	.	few	CASSLEAGSTGELFF	TGCGCCAGCAGCTTGGAGGCGGGGTCGACCGGGGAGCTGTTTTTT
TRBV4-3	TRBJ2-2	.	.	CASSQELLDDIWGRTGELFF	TGCGCCAGCAGCCAGGAACTATTAGACGACATCTGGGGTCGCACCGGGGAGCTGTTTTTT
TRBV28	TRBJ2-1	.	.	CASSSLVGSEAGIEQFF	TGTGCCAGCAGTTCTCTTGTAGGTAGCGAAGCGGGTATTGAGCAGTTCTTC
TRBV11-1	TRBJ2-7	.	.	CASSLGWDYEQYF	TGTGCCAGCAGCTTAGGATGGGACTACGAGCAGTACTTC
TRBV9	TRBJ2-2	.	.	CASSVMGDLNTGELFF	TGTGCCAGCAGCGTAATGGGGGACCTGAACACCGGGGAGCTGTTTTTT
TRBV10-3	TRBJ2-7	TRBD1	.	CAISDLLGQGMTYEQYF	TGTGCCATCAGTGATTTATTAGGACAGGGGATGACCTACGAGCAGTACTTC
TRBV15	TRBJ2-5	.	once	CATSRVVDGYSQETQYF	TGTGCCACCAGCAGAGTAGTAGACGGATATTCCCAAGAGACCCAGTACTTC
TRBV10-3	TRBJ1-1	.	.	CAITQSAGRNTEAFF	TGTGCCATCACCCAATCGGCGGGGCGGAACACTGAAGCTTTCTTT
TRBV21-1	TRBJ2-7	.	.	CASSKVGQPAYEQYF	TGTGCCAGCAGCAAAGTGGGACAGCCAGCCTACGAGCAGTACTTC
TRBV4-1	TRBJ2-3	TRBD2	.	CASSQPLAGALDTQYF	TGCGCCAGCAGCCAACCACTAGCGGGAGCCCTAGATACGCAGTATTTT
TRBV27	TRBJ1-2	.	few	CATLGRANYGYTF	TGTGCCACCCTAGGGAGGGCAAACTATGGCTACACCTTC
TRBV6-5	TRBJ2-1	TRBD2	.	CATWTSGYNEQFF	TGTGCCACCTGGACTAGCGGGTACAATGAGCAGTTCTTC
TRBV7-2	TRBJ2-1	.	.	CASSLGSSYNEQFF	TGTGCCAGCAGCTTGGGGAGTTCCTACAATGAGCAGTTCTTC
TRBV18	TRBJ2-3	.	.	CASSPEADTQYF	TGTGCCAGCTCACCTGAGGCAGATACGCAGTATTTT
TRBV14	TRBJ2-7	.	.	CASSQDRAGRTYEQYF	TGTGCCAGCAGCCAAGATCGGGCCGGTCGCACCTACGAGCAGTACTTC
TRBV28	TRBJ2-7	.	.	CASSFMGNSYEQYF	TGTGCCAGCAGTTTCATGGGGAACTCCTACGAGCAGTACTTC
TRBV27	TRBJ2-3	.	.	CASKGGMADTQYF	TGTGCCAGCAAAGGAGGGATGGCAGATACGCAGTATTTT
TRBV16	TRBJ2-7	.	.	CASSQFDGTYEQYF	TGTGCCAGCAGCCAATTCGACGGAACCTACGAGCAGTACTTC
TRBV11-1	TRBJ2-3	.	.	CASSPPSGAERMRQYF	TGTGCCAGCAGCCCACCCTCGGGTGCGGAGCGTATGAGGCAGTATTTT
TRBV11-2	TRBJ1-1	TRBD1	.	CASSLGGTGVNTEAFF	TGTGCCAGCAGCTTAGGGGGGACAGGGGTTAACACTGAAGCTTTCTTT
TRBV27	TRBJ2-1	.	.	CASSLLGFSSYNEQFF	TGTGCCAGCAGTTTATTGGGATTTAGCTCCTACAATGAGCAGTTCTTC
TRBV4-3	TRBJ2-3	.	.	CASSQDPGRVYTQYF	TGCGCCAGCAGCCAAGATCCCGGGCGGGTTTATACGCAGTATTTT
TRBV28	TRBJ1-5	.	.	CASSLAPHQPQHF	TGTGCCAGCAGTTTAGCGCCGCATCAGCCCCAGCATTTT
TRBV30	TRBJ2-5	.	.	CAWNEALTGQETQYF	TGTGCCTGGAATGAAGCTTTAACAGGGCAAGAGACCCAGTACTTC
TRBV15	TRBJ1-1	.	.	CATSQDRSGTEAFF	TGTGCCACCAGCCAAGACAGAAGTGGCACTGAAGCTTTCTTT
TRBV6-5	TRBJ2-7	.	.	CASTPVGGESYEQYF	TGTGCCAGCACCCCGGTTGGAGGGGAGTCCTACGAGCAGTACTTC